This T cell receptor beta chain was obtained from a study of breast tumors, draining lymph nodes, adjacent tissues. Overall study findings and caveats: Compared with basal-like, luminal-like tumors shared significantly more repertoire with nontumor tissue. Data fit most tumor T cells coming from lymph node, expanding in tumor. Data only fit, rather than demonstrated, lymph node origin of most tumor T cells. Tumors had less TCR diversity than lymph nodes, more than nontumor tissue.

Per the germline V gene, CDR1 is MNHEY and CDR2 is SVGAGI. CDR3 length equals 14 residues. With 5 bases removed from V and 10 bases from J, the gap between germline ends came to 20 bases. This clonotype was counted many times. Antigen unknown. TCRdb processed the multiplex PCR reads anew with MiXCR; each CDR3 protein has one entry. The sample consists of 70,000 to 85,000 distinct CDR3 sequences, approximately 19% of them appearing once. Breast cancer patients provided tissue from their axillary draining lymph nodes. The sample consisted of axillary lymph node tissue. This TCR derives from a female donor with breast cancer. Some clones in this sample may be carry-over from other donors' samples. The rearrangement links TRBV6-5 to TRBJ1-2; D is uncertain. CDR3 residues: CASSATAYYGYYTF. CDR3 in DNA: TGTGCCAGCAGTGCGACGGCCTACTATGGCTACTACACCTTC.